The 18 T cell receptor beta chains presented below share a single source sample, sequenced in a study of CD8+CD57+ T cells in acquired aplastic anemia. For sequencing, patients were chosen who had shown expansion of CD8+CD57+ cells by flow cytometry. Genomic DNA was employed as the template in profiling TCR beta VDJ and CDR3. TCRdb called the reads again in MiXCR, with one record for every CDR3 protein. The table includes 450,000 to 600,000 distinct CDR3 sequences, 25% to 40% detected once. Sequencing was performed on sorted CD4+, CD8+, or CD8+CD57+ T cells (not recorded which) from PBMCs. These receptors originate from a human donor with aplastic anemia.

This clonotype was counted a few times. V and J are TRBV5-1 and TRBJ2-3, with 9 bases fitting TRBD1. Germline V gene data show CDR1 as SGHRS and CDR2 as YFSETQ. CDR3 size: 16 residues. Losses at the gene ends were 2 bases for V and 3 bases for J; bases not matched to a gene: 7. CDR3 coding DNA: TGCGCCAGCAGCTTTACGGGACAGGGCAGTACAGATACGCAGTATTTT. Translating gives CASSFTGQGSTDTQYF.

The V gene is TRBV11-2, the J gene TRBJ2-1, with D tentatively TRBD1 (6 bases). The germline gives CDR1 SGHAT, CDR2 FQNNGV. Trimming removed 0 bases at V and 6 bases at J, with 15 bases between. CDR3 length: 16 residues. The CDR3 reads CASSLDTGWDSNEQFF. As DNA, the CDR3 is TGTGCCAGCAGCTTAGACACAGGGTGGGATTCCAATGAGCAGTTCTTC.

CDR3 in DNA: TGCGCCAGCAGCTTTCTGACTAGCGGGAGGCGCTACGAGCAGTACTTC. Residues: CASSFLTSGRRYEQYF. The genes are TRBV5-1 and TRBJ2-7, with 13 bases aligning to TRBD2. This CDR3 has 16 amino acids. Germline trimming cut 2 bases from V and 3 bases from J; bases unmatched to any gene: 5. CDR1 is SGHRS, CDR2 YFSETQ, per germline.

The CDR3 DNA is TGTGCCAGCAGCGTCCGAATCGCGGGAGTTCAGGGATCGATCAATGAGCAGTTCTTC. The encoded protein is CASSVRIAGVQGSINEQFF. The chain links TRBV7-9 to TRBJ2-1; 7 bases line up with TRBD2. The CDR3 has 19 amino acids. V trimming: 5 bases; J trimming: 6 bases; junction bases outside the gene matches: 22. Germline V gene lookup returns CDR1 SEHNR and CDR2 FQNEAQ (reference sequence).

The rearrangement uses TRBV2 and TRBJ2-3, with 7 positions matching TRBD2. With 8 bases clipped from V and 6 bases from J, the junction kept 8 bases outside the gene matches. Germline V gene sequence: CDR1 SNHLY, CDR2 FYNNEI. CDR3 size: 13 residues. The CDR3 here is CASSPQTSDTQYF. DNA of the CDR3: TGTGCCAGCTCACCACAGACTAGCGATACGCAGTATTTT.

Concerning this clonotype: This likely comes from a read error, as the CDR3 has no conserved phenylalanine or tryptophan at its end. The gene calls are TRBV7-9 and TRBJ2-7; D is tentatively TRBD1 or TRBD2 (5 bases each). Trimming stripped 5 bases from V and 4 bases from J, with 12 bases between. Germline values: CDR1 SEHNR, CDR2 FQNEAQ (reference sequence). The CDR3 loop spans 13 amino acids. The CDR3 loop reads CASSTGTEYEQYL. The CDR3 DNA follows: TGTGCCAGCAGCACCGGGACGGAGTACGAGCAGTACCTC.

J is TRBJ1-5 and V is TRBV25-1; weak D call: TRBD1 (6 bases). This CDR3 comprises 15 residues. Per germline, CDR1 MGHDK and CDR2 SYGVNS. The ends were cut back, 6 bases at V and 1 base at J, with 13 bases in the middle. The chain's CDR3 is CASSTGQLSNQPQHF. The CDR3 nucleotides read TGTGCCAGCAGCACCGGACAGCTGAGCAATCAGCCCCAGCATTTT.

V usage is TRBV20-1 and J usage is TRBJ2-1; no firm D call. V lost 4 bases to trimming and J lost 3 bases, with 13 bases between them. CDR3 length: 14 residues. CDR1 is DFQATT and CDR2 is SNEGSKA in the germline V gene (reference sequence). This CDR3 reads CSAKLRLVYNEQFF. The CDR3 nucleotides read TGCAGTGCTAAGTTAAGACTGGTCTACAATGAGCAGTTCTTC.

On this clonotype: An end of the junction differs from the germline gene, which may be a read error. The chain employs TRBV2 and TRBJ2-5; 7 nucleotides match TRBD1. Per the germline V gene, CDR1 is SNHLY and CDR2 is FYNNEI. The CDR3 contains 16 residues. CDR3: CVSRYPPGGGEQTQYF. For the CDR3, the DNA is TGTGTCAGCAGATATCCGCCAGGGGGTGGGGAACAGACCCAGTACTTC.

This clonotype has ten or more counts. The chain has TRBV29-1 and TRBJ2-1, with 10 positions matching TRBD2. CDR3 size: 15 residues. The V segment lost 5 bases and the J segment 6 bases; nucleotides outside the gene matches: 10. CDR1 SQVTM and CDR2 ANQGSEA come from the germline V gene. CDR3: CSVLPTGTSVNEQFF. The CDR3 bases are TGCAGCGTTTTGCCTACCGGGACTAGCGTCAATGAGCAGTTCTTC.

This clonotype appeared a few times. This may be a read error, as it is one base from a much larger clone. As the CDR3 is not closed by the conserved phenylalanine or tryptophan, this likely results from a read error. CDR3 amino acids: CAISELREQFS. DNA of the CDR3: TGTGCCATCAGTGAGTTGCGCGAGCAGTTCTCC. The V and J genes are TRBV10-3 and TRBJ2-1; the D is unclear. The CDR3 has 11 amino acids. V lost 1 base and J lost 10, with 5 bases in between. From germline, CDR1 is ENHRY and CDR2 SYGVKD.

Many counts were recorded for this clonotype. DNA for the CDR3: TGTGCCAGCAGCTTAACTGGGGGGGGCTACACCTTC. It specifies CASSLTGGGYTF. The chain joins TRBV7-9 to TRBJ1-2; a possible D gene is TRBD1 (5 bases). Germline loops: CDR1 SEHNR, CDR2 FQNEAQ (reference sequence). The V end was cut by 2 bases, the J end by 8 bases, with 9 bases between. The CDR3 is made up of 12 amino acids.

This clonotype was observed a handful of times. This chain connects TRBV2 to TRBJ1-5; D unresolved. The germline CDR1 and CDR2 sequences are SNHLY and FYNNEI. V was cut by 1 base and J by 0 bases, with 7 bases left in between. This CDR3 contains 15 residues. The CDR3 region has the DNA TGTGCCAGCAGTGAAGTCAAGAATAGCAATCAGCCCCAGCATTTT. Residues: CASSEVKNSNQPQHF. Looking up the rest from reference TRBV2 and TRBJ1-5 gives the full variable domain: EPEVTQTPSHQVTQMGQEVILRCVPISNHLYFYWYRQILGQKVEFLVSFYNNEISEKSEIFDDQFSVERPDGSNFTLKIRSTKLEDSAMYFCASSEVKNSNQPQHFGDGTRLSIL.

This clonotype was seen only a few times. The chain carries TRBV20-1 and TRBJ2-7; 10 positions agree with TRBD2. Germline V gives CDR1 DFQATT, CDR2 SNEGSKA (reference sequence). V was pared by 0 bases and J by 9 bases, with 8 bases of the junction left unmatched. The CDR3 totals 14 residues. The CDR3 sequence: CSARDLAGVRGQYF. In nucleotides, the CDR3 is TGCAGTGCTAGAGATCTAGCGGGAGTTCGGGGGCAGTACTTC.

CDR3 nucleotide sequence: TGTGCCAGCAGTGGGCGACATCAAGTGGGTGAAGCTTTCTTT. Protein sequence: CASSGRHQVGEAFF. This chain joins TRBV25-1 and TRBJ1-1; D ambiguous. The germline V gene encodes CDR1 MGHDK and CDR2 SYGVNS. V was shortened by 4 bases and J by 7 bases, with 16 bases between the two germline ends. There are 14 residues in the CDR3.

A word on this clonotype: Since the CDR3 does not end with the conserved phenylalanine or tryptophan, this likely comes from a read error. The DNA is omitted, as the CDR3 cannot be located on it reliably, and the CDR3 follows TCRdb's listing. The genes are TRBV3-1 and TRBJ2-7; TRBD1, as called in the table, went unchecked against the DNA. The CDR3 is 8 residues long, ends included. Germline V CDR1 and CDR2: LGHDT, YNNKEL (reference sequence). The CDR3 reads CASRKTSG.

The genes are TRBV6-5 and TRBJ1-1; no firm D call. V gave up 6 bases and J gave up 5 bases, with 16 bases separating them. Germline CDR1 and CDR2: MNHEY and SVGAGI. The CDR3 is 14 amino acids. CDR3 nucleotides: TGTGCCAGCAGGTCCTCGGTACCGGCAACTGAAGCTTTCTTT. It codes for CASRSSVPATEAFF.

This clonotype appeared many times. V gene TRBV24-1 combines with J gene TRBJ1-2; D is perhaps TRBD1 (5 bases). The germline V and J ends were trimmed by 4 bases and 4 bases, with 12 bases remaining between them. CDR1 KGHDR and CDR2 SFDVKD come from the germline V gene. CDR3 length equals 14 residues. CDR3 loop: CATSDTGTLYGYTF. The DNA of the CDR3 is TGTGCCACCAGTGACACCGGGACCCTCTATGGCTACACCTTC.